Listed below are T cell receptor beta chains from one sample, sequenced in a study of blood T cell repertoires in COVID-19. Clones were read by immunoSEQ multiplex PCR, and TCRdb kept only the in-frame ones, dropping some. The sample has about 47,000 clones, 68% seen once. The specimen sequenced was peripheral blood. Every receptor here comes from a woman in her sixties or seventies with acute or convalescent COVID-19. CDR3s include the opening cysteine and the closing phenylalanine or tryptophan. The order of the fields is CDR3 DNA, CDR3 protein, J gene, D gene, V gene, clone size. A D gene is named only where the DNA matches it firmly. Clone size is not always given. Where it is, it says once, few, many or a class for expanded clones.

TGTGCCAGCTCACCCGGGACAGACACTGAAGCTTTCTTT | CASSPGTDTEAFF | TRBJ1-1 | TRBD1 | TRBV18 | -
TGTGCCAGCAGCTTGCTTATATCTATAGCCAAAAACATTCAGTACTTC | CASSLLISIAKNIQYF | TRBJ2-4 | - | TRBV11-2 | -
TGTGCCAGCAGCTTAGCGTCCGGGGGCAATCAGCCCCAGCATTTT | CASSLASGGNQPQHF | TRBJ1-5 | - | TRBV7-9 | -
TGTGCCAGCAGCCCAGCCACTAGCGGGTTGTTGAGCTCCTACGAGCAGTACTTC | CASSPATSGLLSSYEQYF | TRBJ2-7 | TRBD2 | TRBV9 | -
TGTGCCAGCTCAAGCCATAGCGGGAGAGAGGCCGGGGAGCTGTTTTTT | CASSSHSGREAGELFF | TRBJ2-2 | TRBD2 | TRBV18 | -
TGTGCCAGCAGCAGGGGAGATACGCAGTATTTT | CASSRGDTQYF | TRBJ2-3 | - | TRBV5-6 | few
TGTGCTGGAACTAGCAGAAACACCATATATTTT | CAGTSRNTIYF | TRBJ1-3 | - | TRBV12-5 | -
TGTGCCAGCAGGGGCGAGGGGGAGAACACTGAAGCTTTCTTT | CASRGEGENTEAFF | TRBJ1-1 | - | TRBV6-5 | -
TGTGCCAGCAGCTCCGAGCGGGCCTCAGATACGCAGTATTTT | CASSSERASDTQYF | TRBJ2-3 | - | TRBV5-6 | few
TGCGCCAGCAGCTCGGACCCGGGACAGGGCTCCTACGAGCAGTACTTC | CASSSDPGQGSYEQYF | TRBJ2-7 | TRBD1 | TRBV5-1 | -
TGTGCCAGCAGCTCTCCCGGGGGAGTTGGCTACACCTTC | CASSSPGGVGYTF | TRBJ1-2 | - | TRBV7-6 | -
TGTGCCACCAGTGAAAACGGGCAAGAGACCCAGTACTTC | CATSENGQETQYF | TRBJ2-5 | - | TRBV24-1 | -
TGCGCCAGCAGCCAAGATGAACAGATCAATAATTCACCCCTCCACTTT | CASSQDEQINNSPLHF | TRBJ1-6 | - | TRBV4-1 | -
TGTGCCAGCAGCCCACCGGGACAGGGTAATGAAAAACTGTTTTTT | CASSPPGQGNEKLFF | TRBJ1-4 | TRBD1 | TRBV7-6 | -
TGTGCCAGCAGTGAACTAGCGGGGGGCCCCCAGGAGACCCAGTACTTC | CASSELAGGPQETQYF | TRBJ2-5 | TRBD2 | TRBV6-1 | few
TGTGCCAGCCCGGGACAGGGGATCTCTTCACCCCTCCACTTT | CASPGQGISSPLHF | TRBJ1-6 | TRBD1 | TRBV28 | -
TGTGCCAGCGGAGGAATTAGAATACACCGCAATCAGCCCCAGCATTTT | CASGGIRIHRNQPQHF | TRBJ1-5 | - | TRBV2 | -
TGTGCCAGCAGAGAGAGCTCCTATAATTCACCCCTCCACTTT | CASRESSYNSPLHF | TRBJ1-6 | - | TRBV6-5 | -
TGCGCCAGCAGTACATTGGGACAGGGAAGAAATGAGCAGTTCTTC | CASSTLGQGRNEQFF | TRBJ2-1 | TRBD1 | TRBV5-1 | -
TGTGCCAGCAGCTTAATCGGGAGTGCGGATACGCAGTATTTT | CASSLIGSADTQYF | TRBJ2-3 | - | TRBV7-2 | -
TGTGCCAGCAGCCAGAGACAAAGCAATCAGCCCCAGCATTTT | CASSQRQSNQPQHF | TRBJ1-5 | - | TRBV3-1/TRBV3-2 | -
TGTGCCAGCAGTTCGAGGGGGCTCGCTGAAGCTTTCTTT | CASSSRGLAEAFF | TRBJ1-1 | TRBD1 | TRBV28 | -
TGTGCCAGCTCACCCAGAGGCGGACAGGGGTTCGATGAGCAGTTCTTC | CASSPRGGQGFDEQFF | TRBJ2-1 | TRBD1 | TRBV18 | -
TGTGCCAGCAGCTTGGGCGGGCAGAGCACAGATACGCAGTATTTT | CASSLGGQSTDTQYF | TRBJ2-3 | - | TRBV5-5 | once
TGCGCCAGCAGCTTCACCACAGGTAGCAATCAGCCCCAGCATTTT | CASSFTTGSNQPQHF | TRBJ1-5 | - | TRBV5-1 | -
TGTGCCAGCAGCTTCCAGATGAACACTGAAGCTTTCTTT | CASSFQMNTEAFF | TRBJ1-1 | - | TRBV6-5 | -
TGTGCCAGCACCCAGGGGTCGAATTCACCCCTCCACTTT | CASTQGSNSPLHF | TRBJ1-6 | - | TRBV6-1 | once
TGTGCCAGCAGTAACAGAGGGGGCCTAGAGCCCCAGCATTTT | CASSNRGGLEPQHF | TRBJ1-5 | TRBD1 | TRBV2 | -
TGTGCCAGCAGTTACGTTCTTGCCGGGGAGCTGTTTTTT | CASSYVLAGELFF | TRBJ2-2 | - | TRBV6-2/TRBV6-3 | once
TGTGCCAGCAGTTACACAGTTCGCGCTGAAGCTTTCTTT | CASSYTVRAEAFF | TRBJ1-1 | - | TRBV6-5 | -
TGTGCCAGCAGCGACGGGACTAGCGGGGGGGAGAGCTCCTACGAGCAGTACTTC | CASSDGTSGGESSYEQYF | TRBJ2-7 | TRBD2 | TRBV9 | -
TGCGCCAGCAGCCAAGACGGAGGACAGTCTTATTATACGCAGTATTTT | CASSQDGGQSYYTQYF | TRBJ2-3 | - | TRBV4-3 | -
TGTGCCAGCAGTTTAAAGGGACAGGGGGCTGAAGCTTTCTTT | CASSLKGQGAEAFF | TRBJ1-1 | TRBD1 | TRBV27 | -
TGTGCCAGCAGGTCGGGGGGGAGCACAGATACGCAGTATTTT | CASRSGGSTDTQYF | TRBJ2-3 | TRBD2 | TRBV7-9 | -
TGCGCCAGCAGCCAAGGAGCATGGACAGGGGGCCAAGAGACCCAGTACTTC | CASSQGAWTGGQETQYF | TRBJ2-5 | TRBD1 | TRBV4-1 | few
TGTGCCAGCAGCAAAAGGAGGGCGACTAGCGGGAGGGCCAGTGATACGCAGTATTTT | CASSKRRATSGRASDTQYF | TRBJ2-3 | - | TRBV21-1 | -
TGTGCCACCAGCATCGGACAGAATTCACCCCTCCACTTT | CATSIGQNSPLHF | TRBJ1-6 | - | TRBV15 | -
TGTGCCAGCAGCTTGGGACTTGAAGGGGAAAAACTGTTTTTT | CASSLGLEGEKLFF | TRBJ1-4 | - | TRBV11-2 | -
TGTGCCAGCAGCCATGACAGTCGCGATGAGCAGTTCTTC | CASSHDSRDEQFF | TRBJ2-1 | - | TRBV4-2 | few
TGTGCCAGCAGTTCCGGGGGGGGCCCAGATACGCAGTATTTT | CASSSGGGPDTQYF | TRBJ2-3 | TRBD2 | TRBV3-1/TRBV3-2 | -
TGTGCCATCACCCGGACAGGGGGAGGTCAGCCCCAGCATTTT | CAITRTGGGQPQHF | TRBJ1-5 | TRBD1 | TRBV10-3 | -
TGTGCCAGCAGCCCAGCTACGCTACGCAGGGTTATAAGGAACACTGAAGCTTTCTTT | CASSPATLRRVIRNTEAFF | TRBJ1-1 | - | TRBV7-9 | few
TGCGCCAGCAGCTTCGGACAGTCAACTAATGAAAAACTGTTTTTT | CASSFGQSTNEKLFF | TRBJ1-4 | - | TRBV5-1 | few
TGTGCCAGCAGTTACTCGGCGGTCTCTAGCAATCAGCCCCAGCATTTT | CASSYSAVSSNQPQHF | TRBJ1-5 | - | TRBV6-5 | -
TGTGCCAGCAGCCATCGGGGGGGCGAGGCTAATGAAAAACTGTTTTTT | CASSHRGGEANEKLFF | TRBJ1-4 | - | TRBV7-9 | -
TGTGCCAGCAGCTCCTCAGGACAGGGGAGCAATGAGCAGTTCTTC | CASSSSGQGSNEQFF | TRBJ2-1 | TRBD1 | TRBV13 | few
TGTGCCAGCAGTTACTACACAGGGGGCGATGAGCAGTTCTTC | CASSYYTGGDEQFF | TRBJ2-1 | TRBD1 | TRBV6-6 | -
TGTGCCAGCAGCGCCGGGACAGCTCCCTACAATGAGCAGTTCTTC | CASSAGTAPYNEQFF | TRBJ2-1 | TRBD1 | TRBV6-2/TRBV6-3 | -
TGTGCCAGCAGCTTTGTCTACCGGGACACGGGTACTCGCTATGGCTACACCTTC | CASSFVYRDTGTRYGYTF | TRBJ1-2 | - | TRBV7-8 | -
TGTGCCAGCAGCGATTCCCGGGTCCCTTATTCACCCCTCCACTTT | CASSDSRVPYSPLHF | TRBJ1-6 | - | TRBV7-8 | -
TGTGCCATCAGAGTCGCGGAGGGGACAGATACGCAGTATTTT | CAIRVAEGTDTQYF | TRBJ2-3 | - | TRBV10-3 | -
TGTGCCAGCAGTGAAGTGGGGACAGGTGCTGGCTACACCTTC | CASSEVGTGAGYTF | TRBJ1-2 | TRBD1 | TRBV2 | -
TGTGCCAGCAGCCAAGGATCCGACCCCTCGGGGACTGAAGCTTTCTTT | CASSQGSDPSGTEAFF | TRBJ1-1 | - | TRBV3-1/TRBV3-2 | -
TGCGCCAGCAGCCAGGGACAGCACTTGAACACTGAAGCTTTCTTT | CASSQGQHLNTEAFF | TRBJ1-1 | TRBD1 | TRBV4-3 | few
TGTGCCAGCAGCTTAGCGGGGGGGCTCTCTAATGAGCAGTTCTTC | CASSLAGGLSNEQFF | TRBJ2-1 | TRBD2 | TRBV3-1/TRBV3-2 | -
TGTGCCAGCAGCTCGCAGGGACTAGCGGGGGGAGGTGAGCAGTACTTC | CASSSQGLAGGGEQYF | TRBJ2-7 | TRBD2 | TRBV7-6 | -
TGCGCCAGCAGCCCTAGAGGGGGGAACACTGAAGCTTTCTTT | CASSPRGGNTEAFF | TRBJ1-1 | - | TRBV4-1 | -
TGTGCCAGCAGCCTCCTCCTAGCGATCAACCTTTCCTACGAGCAGTACTTC | CASSLLLAINLSYEQYF | TRBJ2-7 | - | TRBV7-8 | -
TGTGCCAGCAGCTACAGGGTTGCTGAGCAGTTCTTC | CASSYRVAEQFF | TRBJ2-1 | - | TRBV14 | -